This is a list of T cell receptor beta chains from one sample in a study of cytomegalovirus exposure and HLA in healthy donors. TCRdb keeps only in-frame clones here, not all; method: immunoSEQ multiplex PCR. The table includes roughly 100,000 clones, around 73% detected once. Sequenced input: PBMCs. All receptors come from a woman aged 40-49 years in good health and CMV-seronegative. CDR3s include the opening cysteine and the closing phenylalanine or tryptophan. Each record gives: V gene, J gene, D gene, CDR3 protein. A D gene is named only where the DNA matches it firmly.

>TRBV11-2|TRBJ1-5|NA
CASSLEIGGNQPQHF
>TRBV5-4|TRBJ1-4|NA
CASSIGGATNEKLFF
>TRBV2|TRBJ2-2|TRBD1
CASSETGTANTGELFF
>TRBV18|TRBJ1-3|TRBD1
CASSPKQGSDTIYF
>TRBV6-1|TRBJ1-5|TRBD1
CASSVPGQGNQPQHF
>TRBV28|TRBJ1-4|NA
CASSLSPGEVGKLFF
>TRBV28|TRBJ1-1|NA
CASSPGRGYTEAFF
>TRBV28|TRBJ2-3|TRBD2
CASSFPGTSGRAAQYF
>TRBV5-4|TRBJ1-4|NA
CASSLAGLGGIGEKLFF
>TRBV4-3|TRBJ2-3|TRBD2
CASSQIGTSGDTQYF
>TRBV5-5|TRBJ1-3|NA
CASSFYDWGRGNTIYF
>TRBV7-6|TRBJ2-2|NA
CASSLGLAGAGELFF
>TRBV6-5|TRBJ1-3|TRBD1
CASSYDRDYGNTIYF
>TRBV7-9|TRBJ1-6|TRBD1
CASSSGFGQGHSPLHF
>TRBV28|TRBJ1-1|NA
CASSRRAGIGPEAFF
>TRBV10-3|TRBJ2-1|TRBD2
CAISESVSGTYNEQFF
>TRBV5-5|TRBJ1-5|NA
CASSPGAVNSNQPQHF
>TRBV11-1|TRBJ1-1|TRBD1
CASSFGQVEEAFF
>TRBV7-9|TRBJ2-7|NA
CASSLWAGFAYEQYF
>TRBV25-1|TRBJ1-1|TRBD1
CASRAGTGGDAEAFF
>TRBV5-1|NA|TRBD2
CASSFGTSGTRLYEQYF
>TRBV5-1|TRBJ2-3|NA
CASSNLQGTDTQYF
>TRBV27|TRBJ1-5|NA
CASSLSRDFNFLGNQPQHF
>TRBV7-9|TRBJ2-7|NA
CASSKTRLGTCEQYF
>TRBV6-1|TRBJ2-3|TRBD2
CASSEAEREKVRTDTQYF
>TRBV10-3|TRBJ1-2|TRBD1
CAIRDSSYTF
>TRBV9|TRBJ1-2|TRBD1
CAPWDRVIGYTF
>TRBV27|TRBJ2-7|TRBD1
CASTTQGASYEQYF
>TRBV5-6|TRBJ1-2|NA
CASSLGDTPYGYTF
>TRBV2|TRBJ2-5|TRBD1
CASSADRGPQETQYF
>TRBV5-1|TRBJ1-1|NA
CASQGINTEAFF
>TRBV19|TRBJ1-4|NA
CASSIVRSVGVEKLFF
>TRBV4-3|TRBJ1-1|TRBD1
CASSQGSPGQGIWRTEAFF
>TRBV5-1|TRBJ1-1|TRBD1
CASSLERGLTEAFF
>TRBV11-2|TRBJ2-7|NA
CASSLERNSREQYF
>TRBV27|TRBJ2-1|TRBD2
CASRGTSGRVTYNEQFF
>TRBV6-1|TRBJ2-3|NA
CASSERVWIWGRSADTQYF
>TRBV5-1|TRBJ2-1|TRBD2
CASSWRLAGAHEQFF
>TRBV10-2|TRBJ2-3|NA
CASREHLGTQYF
>TRBV28|TRBJ2-1|NA
CASSLRLVNEQFF
>TRBV2|TRBJ1-2|TRBD1
CASNAGTGRFGYTF
>TRBV7-2|TRBJ2-7|TRBD1
CASSQLAGQGNYEQYF
>TRBV28|TRBJ2-6|TRBD2
CASSFLAGLSGANVLTF
>TRBV6-1|TRBJ1-2|NA
CASSEARRGLLTF
>TRBV11-2|TRBJ1-1|NA
CASSLGQQKNTEAFF
>TRBV2|TRBJ1-2|TRBD1
CASGGQDIYYGYTF